These 21 T cell receptor beta chains were sequenced from one sample in a study of blood T cell repertoires in COVID-19. TCRdb keeps only in-frame clones here, not all; method: immunoSEQ multiplex PCR. Among around 280,000 clones listed, around 91% were seen once. The sequencing sample was made of PBMCs or T cells enriched from blood (not recorded which). The receptors come from a woman between 18 and 30 years old with acute COVID-19.

This clone was seen more than once but under ten times. The chain links TRBV3-1 (or the pseudogene TRBV3-2) to TRBJ2-7; 8 bases are shared with TRBD2. This CDR3 region has 17 residues. Germline assignment: CDR1 LGHDT and CDR2 YNNKEL (reference sequence). With V trimmed by 3 bases and J by 2 bases, 12 bases remained unmatched. The CDR3 here is CASSQVSGIAATYEQYF. In DNA, the CDR3 is TGTGCCAGCAGCCAGGTTAGCGGGATCGCGGCTACCTACGAGCAGTACTTC.

This clone was detected only a few times. The chain recombines TRBV7-9 with TRBJ2-7; TRBD2 matches 7 bases. The CDR3 is made up of 13 amino acids. The germline V gene encodes CDR1 SEHNR and CDR2 FQNEAQ (reference sequence). V trimming: 3 bases; J trimming: 6 bases; junction bases outside the gene matches: 5. The CDR3 spells CASSLGGSGEQYF. The CDR3, as DNA: TGTGCCAGCAGCTTGGGCGGGAGTGGCGAGCAGTACTTC.

V and J are TRBV5-1 and TRBJ2-3; D perhaps matches TRBD2 (6 bases). The CDR3 totals 15 residues. The V end lost 6 bases, the J end lost 1 base, and 15 bases lay between the germline ends. Germline loops: CDR1 SGHRS, CDR2 YFSETQ. The DNA for the CDR3 is TGCGCCAGCAAGAGTGGTAGCGGAGGCACAGATACGCAGTATTTT. It codes for CASKSGSGGTDTQYF.

The chain joins TRBV24-1 to TRBJ2-1, with 8 bases identical to TRBD2. V lost 1 base and J lost 7; bases outside the gene matches: 2. The germline V gene has CDR1 KGHDR and CDR2 SFDVKD. CDR3 size: 14 residues. The CDR3 reads CATSDFRGGNEQFF. The CDR3 region has the DNA TGTGCCACCAGTGATTTCCGCGGGGGGAATGAGCAGTTCTTC.

The chain is built from TRBV28 and TRBJ1-4, with 7 bases that match TRBD1. V was pared by 2 bases and J by 2 bases, with 8 bases of the junction left unmatched. This CDR3 has 17 amino acids. Germline lookup yields CDR1 MDHEN and CDR2 SYDVKM. The CDR3 sequence: CASSLRTGTATNEKLFF. CDR3 nucleotides: TGTGCCAGCAGTTTACGGACAGGCACTGCGACTAATGAAAAACTGTTTTTT.

This clone appeared once. Just one base apart from a much larger clone, this may be a read error. Other nucleotide sequences from this sample produce the same CDR3. The J gene is TRBJ2-3, the V gene TRBV6-4, with 11 nucleotides matching TRBD1. Per the germline V gene, CDR1 is MRHNA and CDR2 is SNTAGT. This CDR3 region has 15 residues. V lost 2 bases to trimming and J lost 4 bases; unmatched junction nucleotides: 2. The DNA for the CDR3 is TGTGCCAGCAGTGACGGGACAGGGGGTCCAGATACGCAGTATTTT. Protein product: CASSDGTGGPDTQYF.

V usage is TRBV5-6 and J usage is TRBJ2-2; possibly TRBD1 for D (6 bases). Germline V lookup: CDR1 SGHDT, CDR2 YYEEEE. This CDR3 has 16 amino acids. The germline V and J ends were trimmed by 2 bases and 0 bases, with 11 bases remaining between them. The CDR3 protein is CASSFYRASNTGELFF. The CDR3 DNA reads TGTGCCAGCAGCTTTTACAGGGCATCGAACACCGGGGAGCTGTTTTTT. Looking up the rest from reference TRBV5-6 and TRBJ2-2 gives the full variable domain: DAGVTQSPTHLIKTRGQQVTLRCSPKSGHDTVSWYQQALGQGPQFIFQYYEEEERQRGNFPDRFSGHQFPNYSSELNVNALLLGDSALYLCASSFYRASNTGELFFGEGSRLTVL.

The rearrangement uses TRBV5-5 and TRBJ2-6, with 9 bases lining up with TRBD1. V gave up 3 bases and J gave up 3 bases; unmatched junction bases: 7. CDR1 is SGHKS and CDR2 is YYEKEE in the germline V gene (reference sequence). CDR3 size: 17 residues. CDR3 protein: CASSSGTGKGGANVLTF. The CDR3 coding sequence is TGTGCCAGCAGCTCCGGGACAGGGAAAGGTGGGGCCAACGTCCTGACTTTC.

V and J are TRBV28 and TRBJ1-4; D is perhaps TRBD1 (5 bases). Deletions cut 7 bases from V and 0 bases from J, with 9 bases between. This CDR3 has 14 residues. Per germline, CDR1 MDHEN and CDR2 SYDVKM. The CDR3 nucleotides are TGTGCCAGCAAGGGGATCCCAACTAATGAAAAACTGTTTTTT. Its protein is CASKGIPTNEKLFF.

The chain carries TRBV25-1 and TRBJ2-2; TRBD2 matches at 8 bases. This CDR3 is built from 16 residues. CDR1 and CDR2 from the germline V gene are MGHDK and SYGVNS. J lost 1 base, V lost 4 bases, and 5 bases had no gene match. This chain's CDR3 is CASSAGLAGNTGELFF. The CDR3 bases are TGTGCCAGCAGTGCGGGGCTAGCGGGGAACACCGGGGAGCTGTTTTTT.

This rearrangement joins TRBV4-3 to TRBJ1-2; 8 bases align to TRBD1. CDR3 length equals 15 residues. Germline CDR1 reads LGHNA; CDR2 reads YSLEER. V was clipped by 1 base and J by 3 bases; unmatched bases: 4. The CDR3 DNA reads as TGCGCCAGCAGCCAAGGGACAGGGTTCCACTATGGCTACACCTTC. The encoded protein is CASSQGTGFHYGYTF.

This clone has only one observation. The chain couples TRBV18 to TRBJ1-2; D perhaps matches TRBD1 (6 bases). V was shortened by 6 bases and J by 8 bases, with 22 bases between the two germline ends. CDR1 is KGHSH and CDR2 is LQKENI in the germline V gene. This CDR3 spans 15 amino acids. The CDR3 sequence is CASSPDRVQGLGYTF. CDR3 DNA sequence: TGTGCCAGCTCGCCCGATCGCGTACAGGGATTGGGCTACACCTTC.

The genes are TRBV7-9 and TRBJ2-3; TRBD2 aligns across 7 bases. V lost 2 bases and J lost 5; bases outside the gene matches: 7. This CDR3 is built from 15 residues. The germline gives CDR1 SEHNR, CDR2 FQNEAQ (reference sequence). The CDR3 is CASSLSVGGQDTQYF. Written as DNA, the CDR3 is TGTGCCAGCAGCTTATCGGTGGGAGGGCAAGATACGCAGTATTTT.

Notes on this clone: Different DNA sequences within this sample yield the same CDR3. V usage is TRBV10-2 and J usage is TRBJ2-5, with no clear D. The germline V gene has CDR1 WSHSY and CDR2 SAAADI. Trimming cost V 3 bases and J 4 bases, with 6 bases left between them. CDR3 length: 12 amino acids. CDR3 nucleotides: TGCGCCAGCAGTGATATGAGAGAGACCCAGTACTTC. This codes for CASSDMRETQYF.

This rearrangement joins TRBV7-9 to TRBJ2-7; 8 bases are a match to TRBD2. Germline V gene lookup returns CDR1 SEHNR and CDR2 FQNEAQ (reference sequence). J was trimmed by 2 bases and V by 2 bases; bases with no gene match: 5. This CDR3 region has 15 residues. In DNA form, the CDR3 reads TGTGCCAGCAGCTTATTAGGGACTAGAGCCTACGAGCAGTACTTC. Its translation is CASSLLGTRAYEQYF.

The chain has TRBV6-5 and TRBJ1-2; D might be TRBD1 (6 bases). The germline CDR1 and CDR2 sequences are MNHEY and SVGAGI. The CDR3 has 14 residues. Trimming shortened V by 6 bases and J by 4 bases, and 15 bases separated the two germline ends. CDR3 protein: CASSAGGRSYGYTF. The CDR3 nucleotides read TGTGCCAGCAGCGCGGGGGGCCGGAGCTATGGCTACACCTTC.

The count of this clone is one. This sequence joins TRBV5-1 and TRBJ2-7; D remains ambiguous. Looked up from germline, CDR1 is SGHRS and CDR2 is YFSETQ. The CDR3 is 14 residues long. The V gene lost 1 base and the J gene lost 0 bases, with 8 bases spanning the gap. The CDR3 DNA reads TGCGCCAGCAGCTTGTACGACAACTCCTACGAGCAGTACTTC. Its protein product is CASSLYDNSYEQYF.

This clone appeared a single time. V gene TRBV5-5 combines with J gene TRBJ2-7; 13 positions match TRBD2. The CDR3 extends over 14 amino acids. Germline V gene sequence: CDR1 SGHKS, CDR2 YYEKEE (reference sequence). V gave up 0 bases and J gave up 6 bases; unmatched junction bases: 0. CDR3 sequence reads: CASSLGLAGGEQYF. CDR3 in DNA: TGTGCCAGCAGCTTGGGACTAGCGGGAGGCGAGCAGTACTTC.

The V call is TRBV5-1, the J call TRBJ2-3, with D perhaps TRBD1 (6 bases). The V end lost 4 bases, the J end lost 0 bases, and 15 bases lay between the germline ends. The CDR3 extends over 16 amino acids. The germline V gene encodes CDR1 SGHRS and CDR2 YFSETQ. This CDR3 reads CASSSTGIGSTDTQYF. The CDR3 bases are TGCGCCAGCAGCAGTACAGGGATTGGAAGCACAGATACGCAGTATTTT.

In its sample, this clone was seen once. This sequence joins TRBV3-1 (or the pseudogene TRBV3-2) and TRBJ2-1; 12 nucleotides agree with TRBD2. Germline CDR1 reads LGHDT; CDR2 reads YNNKEL (reference sequence). The CDR3 consists of 17 residues. V gave up 3 bases and J gave up 6 bases; unmatched junction bases: 9. The CDR3, as DNA: TGTGCCAGCAGCCAGGGAGGACTAGCGGGGACCATCAATGAGCAGTTCTTC. It is translated as CASSQGGLAGTINEQFF.

V gene TRBV5-1 combines with J gene TRBJ1-3; no reliable D call. The V gene's germline CDR1 is SGHRS and CDR2 YFSETQ. Between the trimmed V and J ends, which lost 5 bases and 4 bases, there was a span of 10 bases. CDR3 length: 13 amino acids. The CDR3 sequence is CASSEGPGNTIYF. DNA of the CDR3: TGCGCCAGCAGTGAGGGCCCCGGAAACACCATATATTTT.